The present T cell receptor beta chain was sequenced within a study of blood T cell repertoires in COVID-19. The CDR3 spans 12 residues. The V gene's germline CDR1 is MDHEN and CDR2 SYDVKM. The V and J ends lost 2 bases and 8 bases respectively, with 4 bases between them. As processed by the authors: Amplification from reference gene primers served as the basis for estimated nucleated cell counts. Profiling relied on immunoSEQ multiplex PCR, and the TCRdb table lists in-frame clones only, not all of them. That table furnishes V, J and clone size, whereas the DNA furnished D and trimming. This table holds 250,000 to 300,000 clones, about 87% found once.

The rearrangement joins TRBV28 to TRBJ1-6; D not certain. The sample was peripheral blood. The sequence derives from a woman aged 25 to 39 who had recovered from COVID-19. CDR3 coding DNA: TGTGCCAGCAGTTTAACTCATTCACCCCTCCACTTT. It yields the protein CASSLTHSPLHF.